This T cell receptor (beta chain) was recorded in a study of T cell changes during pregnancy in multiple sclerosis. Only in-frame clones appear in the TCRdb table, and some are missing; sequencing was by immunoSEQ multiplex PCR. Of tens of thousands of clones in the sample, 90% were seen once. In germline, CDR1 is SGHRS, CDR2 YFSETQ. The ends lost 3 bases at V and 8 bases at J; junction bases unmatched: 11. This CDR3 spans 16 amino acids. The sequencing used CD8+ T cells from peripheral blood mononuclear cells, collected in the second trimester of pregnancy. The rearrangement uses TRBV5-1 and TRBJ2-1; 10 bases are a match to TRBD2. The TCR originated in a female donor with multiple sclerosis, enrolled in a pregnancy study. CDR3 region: CASSWGQREGLDEQFF. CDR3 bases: TGCGCCAGCAGCTGGGGACAGCGGGAGGGTCTCGATGAGCAGTTCTTC.